The clone carrying this T cell receptor beta chain was seen a single time. The target antigen is unknown. CDR3 length equals 17 residues. Unmatched junction bases numbered 6, after V lost 0 bases and J lost 0 bases. CDR1 is SGDLS and CDR2 is YYNGEE in the germline V gene. This record comes from a study of cytomegalovirus exposure and HLA in healthy donors. Whole-study results and caveats: It was reportedly the case that the classifier diagnosed cytomegalovirus status with high specificity and sensitivity. For TCR beta chains, V- and J-gene trimming was later linked to a missense DCLRE1C variant. Cytomegalovirus association was assigned to approximately 160 TCR beta chains. An ancestry cluster, one associated with Asian ancestry, reportedly showed fewer N-insertions than the approximately 720-donor mean in a later analysis.

The PCR used 60 Vbeta and 13 Jbeta primers. Profiling relied on immunoSEQ multiplex PCR, and the TCRdb table lists in-frame clones only, not all of them. The repertoire includes a few hundred thousand clones, just over 75% of them detected once, and roughly 2.6% sits in the top ten. The origin of this receptor is a woman aged 60-70 years in good health and CMV-seropositive. Sequencing was performed on PBMCs. The J gene is TRBJ2-1, the V gene TRBV9, with 7 positions matching TRBD2. CDR3 in DNA: TGTGCCAGCAGCGTAGATTTCGGCGGGGGCTCCTACAATGAGCAGTTCTTC. Translated: CASSVDFGGGSYNEQFF.